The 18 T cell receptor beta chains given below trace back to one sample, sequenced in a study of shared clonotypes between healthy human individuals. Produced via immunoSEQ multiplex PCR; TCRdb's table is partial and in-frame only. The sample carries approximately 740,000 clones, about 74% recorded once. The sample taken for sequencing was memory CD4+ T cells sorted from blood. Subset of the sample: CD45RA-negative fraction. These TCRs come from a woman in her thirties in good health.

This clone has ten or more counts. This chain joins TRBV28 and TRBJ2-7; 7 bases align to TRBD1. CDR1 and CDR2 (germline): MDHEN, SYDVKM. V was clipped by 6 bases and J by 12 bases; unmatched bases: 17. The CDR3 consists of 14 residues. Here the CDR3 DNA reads TGTGCCAGCAGATCCATCAGACAGGGTGTACGTCCGTACTTC. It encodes CASRSIRQGVRPYF. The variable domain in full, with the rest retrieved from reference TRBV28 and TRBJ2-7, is DVKVTQSSRYLVKRTGEKVFLECVQDMDHENMFWYRQDPGLGLRLIYFSYDVKMKEKGDIPEGYSVSREKKERFSLILESASTNQTSMYLCASRSIRQGVRPYFGPGTRLTVT.

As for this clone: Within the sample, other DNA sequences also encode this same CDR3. CDR3 bases: TGCGCCAGCAGCTTAAGTAGCGGGGGTTACAATGAGCAGTTCTTC. Encoded protein: CASSLSSGGYNEQFF. The genes are TRBV5-1 and TRBJ2-1; the match to TRBD2 covers 9 bases. V shed 2 bases, J shed 4 bases, and the junction held 4 bases outside the gene matches. The germline gives CDR1 SGHRS, CDR2 YFSETQ. This CDR3 is built from 15 residues.

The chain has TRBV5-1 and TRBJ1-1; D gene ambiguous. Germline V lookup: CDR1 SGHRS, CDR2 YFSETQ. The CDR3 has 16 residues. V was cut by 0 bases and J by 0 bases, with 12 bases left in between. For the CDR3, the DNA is TGCGCCAGCAGCTTGGGAGACGCGTTAATGAACACTGAAGCTTTCTTT. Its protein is CASSLGDALMNTEAFF.

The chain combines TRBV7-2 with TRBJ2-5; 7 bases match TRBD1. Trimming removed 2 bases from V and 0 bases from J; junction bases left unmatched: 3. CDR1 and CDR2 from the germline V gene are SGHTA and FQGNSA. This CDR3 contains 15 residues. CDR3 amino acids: CASSLYRGYQETQYF. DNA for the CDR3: TGTGCCAGCAGCTTATACAGGGGCTACCAAGAGACCCAGTACTTC.

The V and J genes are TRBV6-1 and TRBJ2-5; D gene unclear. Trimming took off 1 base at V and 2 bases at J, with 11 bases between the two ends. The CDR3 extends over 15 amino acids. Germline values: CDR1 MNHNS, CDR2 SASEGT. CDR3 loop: CASSEESSGQETQYF. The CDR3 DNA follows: TGTGCCAGCAGTGAAGAAAGTTCCGGGCAAGAGACCCAGTACTTC.

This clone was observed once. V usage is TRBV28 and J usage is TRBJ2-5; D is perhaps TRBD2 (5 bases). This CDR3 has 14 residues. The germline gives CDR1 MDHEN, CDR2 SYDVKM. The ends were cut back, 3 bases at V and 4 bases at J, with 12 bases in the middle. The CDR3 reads CASSFSRDPETQYF. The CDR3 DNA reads TGTGCCAGCAGTTTCTCCCGGGATCCAGAGACCCAGTACTTC.

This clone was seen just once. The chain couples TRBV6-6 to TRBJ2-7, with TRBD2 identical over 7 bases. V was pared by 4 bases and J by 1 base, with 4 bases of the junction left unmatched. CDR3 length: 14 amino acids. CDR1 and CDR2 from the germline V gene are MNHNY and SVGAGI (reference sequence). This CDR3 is CASSSGGGSYEQYF. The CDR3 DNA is TGTGCCAGCAGTTCTGGCGGGGGATCCTACGAGCAGTACTTC.

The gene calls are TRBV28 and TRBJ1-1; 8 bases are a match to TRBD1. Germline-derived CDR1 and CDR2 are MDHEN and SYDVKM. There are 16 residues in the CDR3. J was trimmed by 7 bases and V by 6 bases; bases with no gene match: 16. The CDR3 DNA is TGTGCCAGCAGCTCTACTTTGCAGGGGGCGGGAGGTGAAGCTTTCTTT. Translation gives CASSSTLQGAGGEAFF. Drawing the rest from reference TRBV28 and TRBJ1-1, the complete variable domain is DVKVTQSSRYLVKRTGEKVFLECVQDMDHENMFWYRQDPGLGLRLIYFSYDVKMKEKGDIPEGYSVSREKKERFSLILESASTNQTSMYLCASSSTLQGAGGEAFFGQGTRLTVV.

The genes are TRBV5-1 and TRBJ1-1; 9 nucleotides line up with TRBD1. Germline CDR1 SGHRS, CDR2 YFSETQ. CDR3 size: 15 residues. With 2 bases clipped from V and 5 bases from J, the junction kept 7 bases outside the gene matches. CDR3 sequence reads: CASSFETGGFTEAFF. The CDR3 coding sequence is TGCGCCAGCAGCTTCGAGACAGGGGGATTTACTGAAGCTTTCTTT.

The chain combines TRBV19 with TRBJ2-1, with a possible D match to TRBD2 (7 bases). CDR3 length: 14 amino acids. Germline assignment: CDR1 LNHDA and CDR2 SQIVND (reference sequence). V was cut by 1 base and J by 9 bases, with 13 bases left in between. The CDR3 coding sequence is TGTGCCAGTAGTATAGCGGGAGGAGGGGGTGAGCAGTTCTTC. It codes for CASSIAGGGGEQFF. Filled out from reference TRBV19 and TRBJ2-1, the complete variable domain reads DGGITQSPKYLFRKEGQNVTLSCEQNLNHDAMYWYRQDPGQGLRLIYYSQIVNDFQKGDIAEGYSVSREKKESFPLTVTSAQKNPTAFYLCASSIAGGGGEQFFGPGTRLTVL.

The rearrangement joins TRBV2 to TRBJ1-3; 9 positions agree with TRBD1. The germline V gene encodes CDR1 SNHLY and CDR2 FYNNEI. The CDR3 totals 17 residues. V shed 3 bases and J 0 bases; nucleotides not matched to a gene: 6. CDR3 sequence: CASSEWGQGLSGNTIYF. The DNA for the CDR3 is TGTGCCAGCAGTGAGTGGGGACAGGGCCTCTCTGGAAACACCATATATTTT.

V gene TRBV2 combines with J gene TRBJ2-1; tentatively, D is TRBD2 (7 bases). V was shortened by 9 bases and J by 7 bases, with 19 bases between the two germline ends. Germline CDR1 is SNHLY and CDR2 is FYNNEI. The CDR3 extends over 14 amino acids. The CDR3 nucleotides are TGTGCCAGTTCCCCCCTGCGGGGGCAGAATGAGCAGTTCTTC. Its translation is CASSPLRGQNEQFF.

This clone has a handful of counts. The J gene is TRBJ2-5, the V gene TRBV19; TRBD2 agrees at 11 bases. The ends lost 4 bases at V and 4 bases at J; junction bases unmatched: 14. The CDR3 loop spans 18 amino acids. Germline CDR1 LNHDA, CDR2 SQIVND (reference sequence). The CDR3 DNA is TGTGCCAGTAGTAGGAAGGGACTAGCGGACCTAGGAGGAGAGACCCAGTACTTC. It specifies CASSRKGLADLGGETQYF.

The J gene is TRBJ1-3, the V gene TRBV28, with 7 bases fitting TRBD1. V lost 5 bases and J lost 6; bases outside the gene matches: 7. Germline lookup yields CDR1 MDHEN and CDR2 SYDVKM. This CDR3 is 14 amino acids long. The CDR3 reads CASSPTDRPNTIYF. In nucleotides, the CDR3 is TGTGCCAGCAGTCCCACGGACAGGCCAAACACCATATATTTT.

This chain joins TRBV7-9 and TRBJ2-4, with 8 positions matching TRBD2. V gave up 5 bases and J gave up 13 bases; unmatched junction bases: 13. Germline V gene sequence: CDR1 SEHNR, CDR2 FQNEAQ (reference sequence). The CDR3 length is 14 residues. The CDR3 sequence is CASSLTGTSKIQYF. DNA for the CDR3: TGTGCCAGCAGCCTTACCGGGACTAGTAAAATACAGTACTTC.

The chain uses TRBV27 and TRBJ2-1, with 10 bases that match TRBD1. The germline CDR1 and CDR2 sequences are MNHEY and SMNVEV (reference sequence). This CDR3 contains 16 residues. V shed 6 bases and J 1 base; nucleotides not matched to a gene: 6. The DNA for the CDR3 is TGTGCCAGCAGCCGCGACAGGGGGCTATCCTACAATGAGCAGTTCTTC. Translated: CASSRDRGLSYNEQFF.

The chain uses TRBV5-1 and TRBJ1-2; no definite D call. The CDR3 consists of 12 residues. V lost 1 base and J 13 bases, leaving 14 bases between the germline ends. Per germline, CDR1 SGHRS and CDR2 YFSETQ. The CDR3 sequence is CASSLTGDLITF. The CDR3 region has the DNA TGCGCCAGCAGCTTGACCGGTGATCTTATCACCTTC.

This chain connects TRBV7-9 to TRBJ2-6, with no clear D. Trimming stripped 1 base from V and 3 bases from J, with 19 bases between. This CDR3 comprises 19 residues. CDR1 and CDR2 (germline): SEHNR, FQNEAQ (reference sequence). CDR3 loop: CASSLGIRALGFGANVLTF. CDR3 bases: TGTGCCAGCAGCTTAGGCATTAGGGCCCTTGGATTTGGGGCCAACGTCCTGACTTTC.